This entry features one TCR beta chain sequence. V was pared by 3 bases and J by 1 base, with 9 bases between. This CDR3 contains 14 residues. Per the germline V gene, CDR1 is SEHNR and CDR2 is FQNEAQ (reference sequence). This entry belongs to a study of shared clonotypes between healthy human individuals. CD8 cells regarded as naive lacked CD45RO, were positively chosen for CCR7, and omitted terminally differentiated effector memory CD45RA+ cells. Produced via immunoSEQ multiplex PCR; TCRdb's table is partial and in-frame only. The repertoire holds about 580,000 clones, with 98% as singletons. The sequenced material came from naive CD8+ T cells sorted from blood. The source of this sequence is a man under 40 in good health. This sequence joins TRBV7-9 and TRBJ1-1; D unclear. CDR3 sequence: CASSLDGWNTEAFF. The CDR3 DNA reads TGTGCCAGCAGCTTGGACGGGTGGAACACTGAAGCTTTCTTT.